This T cell receptor beta chain was identified during a study of blood T cell repertoires in COVID-19. Study context: Italy, Spain and the United States were the sources of the convalescent and acute COVID-19 samples. Sample material is recorded as cDNA or gDNA derived from T cells, B-cell-depleted T cells, or PBMCs.

The CDR3 consists of 13 residues. Germline V lookup: CDR1 WSHSY, CDR2 SAAADI. V was clipped by 6 bases and J by 4 bases, with 11 bases between them. Per the authors' pipeline: Reference gene primers were amplified, and this amplification served to estimate nucleated cell counts. Generated by immunoSEQ multiplex PCR, the TCRdb table keeps only in-frame clones and is missing some. For V, J and clone size, that table is used; D and trimming come from the DNA. The sample includes 250,000 or so clones, over 80% seen only once; the top ten take 1.5%. This clone was seen once. Sequencing input: peripheral blood. This TCR was recovered from a woman aged 35 to 49 who had recovered from COVID-19. This chain joins TRBV10-2 and TRBJ2-3; no reliable D call. CDR3 nucleotides: TGCGCCAGCAGGGTCTCGCTAGCAGATACGCAGTATTTT. This codes for CASRVSLADTQYF.